A selection of T cell receptor beta chains follows, all from one sample in a study of T cell responses to AZD1222 COVID-19 vaccine. Only in-frame clones appear in the TCRdb table, and some are missing; sequencing was by immunoSEQ multiplex PCR. The table records over 100,000 clones, around 84% of them present only once. The sequencing here drew on peripheral blood, taken on day 0 of AZD1222 vaccination. These receptors all stem from an adult in good health. Both conserved end residues are part of each CDR3. The order of the fields is J gene, V gene, CDR3 length, D gene, clone size, CDR3 DNA, CDR3 protein. A D gene is named only where the DNA matches it firmly. Not every row has a clone size; where given, it reads once, few, many or a size class.

>TRBJ2-1|TRBV6-6|15|-|-
TGTGCCAGCAGTTTACTAGCTTCGGTGAACAATGAGCAGTTCTTC
CASSLLASVNNEQFF
>TRBJ2-7|TRBV20-1|10|-|-
TGCAGTGCTAAGTTCCACGAGCAGTACTTC
CSAKFHEQYF
>TRBJ2-7|TRBV7-9|12|-|-
TGTGCCAGCAGCTTTATGGGCTACGAGCAGTACTTC
CASSFMGYEQYF
>TRBJ1-5|TRBV6-2/TRBV6-3|14|-|-
TGTGCCAGCAGTTACAGGGTTTTGGATCAGCCCCAGCATTTT
CASSYRVLDQPQHF
>TRBJ1-4|TRBV21-1|14|-|-
TGTGCCAGCCGTGCCGGGGGCATCCGTGAAAAACTGTTTTTT
CASRAGGIREKLFF
>TRBJ1-2|TRBV6-5|15|-|-
TGTGCCAGCAGTTACTCGATCAAACCCATCTATGGCTACACCTTC
CASSYSIKPIYGYTF
>TRBJ2-7|TRBV19|14|-|once
TGTGCCAATAACGGGGAGTCCGATTCCTACGAGCAGTACTTC
CANNGESDSYEQYF
>TRBJ2-7|TRBV30|14|TRBD1|-
TGTGCCTGGCACAGGGGCTCTACGAGGTACGAGCAGTACTTC
CAWHRGSTRYEQYF
>TRBJ1-1|TRBV3-1/TRBV3-2|15|TRBD1|few
TGTGCCAGCAGCCAAGAGGGAGGGGGCGGGACTGAAGCTTTCTTT
CASSQEGGGGTEAFF
>TRBJ2-1|TRBV5-1|13|TRBD1|-
TGCGCCAGCAGCAACGGACAGGACAATGAGCAGTTCTTC
CASSNGQDNEQFF